This T cell receptor beta chain was documented in a study of radiation and T cells in renal cell carcinoma (dated by TCRdb to 2020 to 2022). Background on the whole study: Samples were obtained from a clinical trial, in which 15 Gy stereotactic body radiation therapy was delivered to primary renal cell carcinomas and nephrectomy was performed 4 weeks later. A total of 4 million to 5 million unique CDR3 nucleotide sequences, encoding around 2.7 million unique CDR3 amino acid sequences, were found across all 55 or so samples. A total of 50 to 60 samples underwent TCR beta sequencing, made up of roughly 26 tumors and some 27 peripheral blood samples. Points the paper makes about the study in general: With a single-armed trial design, the study had no way to address how radiation dose or scheduling affects the TCR repertoire. Because no pretreatment tumor biopsies were available, whether clonotypes were present in the tumor at baseline could not be determined. Dynamics of the blood repertoire were not tracked past 4 weeks after treatment. An increase in top tumor clonotypes in blood was observed from baseline to 2 weeks post-radiation, followed by contraction by 4 weeks, which was taken to suggest transient expansion of tumor-resident clones.

With regard to this clone: Its binding antigen is unknown. The record has no base qualities; no much larger clone is one base away.

The label giving this sample's time point can be read as: blood 2 weeks post-SBRT. The treatment or condition label, read with the paper, signifies: 15 Gy SBRT to primary tumor, nephrectomy 4 weeks later. Serial peripheral blood from radiation-treated patients was sampled at baseline, 2 weeks and 4 weeks after SBRT to track tumor-enriched clonotypes. Every patient had renal cell carcinoma of clear cell pathology. Genomic DNA for TCR sequencing was prepared using the QIAamp DNA Blood Mini Kit (Qiagen). Only samples passing all quality control checks were included in the analyses. The immunoSEQ kit was used, according to the manufacturer's recommendations, to generate TCR beta libraries from genomic DNA. To prepare the libraries, a first multiplex PCR with proprietary primers was run, followed by a second PCR that added unique barcodes, and a bead cleanup was done after each round. A kit-provided positive control reaction and a negative control reaction were included in every sample batch. The final libraries underwent checking on an Agilent 4200 TapeStation D1000 ScreenTape, volumetric pooling, and quantification by qPCR. Sequencing was performed on an Illumina NextSeq500 using a MidOutput 150-cycle cartridge, with 156 Read1 cycles, 15 Index1 cycles, and the kit custom primers. The pooled library was loaded at approximately 1 pM, with an approximately 20% PhiX control spiked in. The paper's data handling went like this. The vendor-processed data were analyzed in R, and a clonotype was defined as all T cells that share the same CDR3 nucleotide sequence. In the clone abundance analyses, frequencies were normalized to the 10,000 most abundant clones in each sample. Public T cell clones, which averaged fewer than five per sample, were removed prior to analysis. Tumor-enriched clonotypes and baseline blood-enriched clonotypes were defined as those with an abundance difference of at least 32-fold between compartments. A beta-binomial differential abundance model was used to identify clonotypes that were expanded or contracted between blood time points. Tumor-blood repertoire similarity was measured with the Baroni-Urbani and Buser coefficient, and group comparisons used two-tailed Wilcoxon tests in R. As stored in TCRdb, this immuneACCESS dataset retains in-frame rearrangements with V and J assigned. A fraction of the clones does not appear; measured against another copy, unresolved V genes explain less than half of the discrepancy, and the remainder lacks a known reason. D and trimming come from the DNA, and the V and J calls and clone size come from that table. The sample records 150,000 to 180,000 clones, approximately 88% of which are singletons. The top ten clonotypes cover 10% to 15% of the sample.

Trimming accounts for 3 bases at V and 8 bases at J, while the number of junction bases matched to no gene is 6. The CDR3 covers 13 residues, taking in both the cysteine and the phenylalanine. Only the CDR3 region is kept as DNA, spanning 39 bases read in frame from base 1. The CDR1 and CDR2 encoded by the germline V gene (reference sequence) are GTSNPN and SVGIG. Rearrangement joined TRBV30 to TRBJ1-2, with 10 central nucleotides matching TRBD1. Material: blood, obtained from a patient whose treatment included radiotherapy and nephrectomy. This TCR was recovered from a woman in her 50s with renal cell carcinoma. The nucleotide sequence is given as TGTGCCTGGAGCCCCGACAGGGGGCAAGGCTACACCTTC. It translates to CAWSPDRGQGYTF. Reference TRBV30 and TRBJ1-2 proteins supply the regions before and after the CDR3; the full variable domain is: SQTIHQWPATLVQPVGSPLSLECTVEGTSNPNLYWYRQAAGRGLQLLFYSVGIGQISSEVPQNLSASRPQDRQFILSSKKLLLSDSGFYLCAWSPDRGQGYTFGSGTRLTVV.